The clone carrying this T cell receptor (beta chain) was counted a few times. A single record per CDR3 protein comes from TCRdb applying MiXCR to the 5' RACE reads. The table shows tens of thousands of distinct CDR3 sequences, with 12% occurring only once. The sample comes from a study of T-cell memory formation after mild COVID-19. Study-wide background: In these data, TCR clusters were largely donor specific.

The sequencing sample was made of PBMCs or a T cell subset sorted from them (not recorded which). This clonotype originated in a man aged 18 to 30 who had mild COVID-19 (a few samples of this study predate the infection). Cell type and time point are not known.

CDR3 in amino acids: CSATGDGGYGYTF. The CDR3 DNA follows: TGCAGTGCCACAGGGGACGGGGGTTATGGCTACACCTTC. The V call is TRBV20-1, the J call TRBJ1-2, with TRBD1 identical over 7 bases. J was trimmed by 5 bases and V by 6 bases; bases with no gene match: 9. Per the germline V gene, CDR1 is DFQATT and CDR2 is SNEGSKA (reference sequence). The CDR3 spans 13 residues.